Below, 5 T cell receptor beta chains from the same sample are listed, as sequenced in a study of early T cells in non-severe SARS-CoV-2 infection. From the 5' RACE reads, TCRdb called clonotypes with MiXCR, one entry per CDR3 protein. The data contain 36,000 or so distinct CDR3 sequences, roughly 4% of them singletons. The sequenced sample consisted of whole blood. These receptors were taken from an adult who was a healthcare worker with PCR-confirmed SARS-CoV-2 infection or an uninfected control (not recorded which).

This clonotype was found many times. The CDR3 DNA is TGCAGTGCTAGAGACGCCGACAGGGAGGTCCACGAGCAGTACTTC. It codes for CSARDADREVHEQYF. The chain carries TRBV20-1 and TRBJ2-7; possible D gene TRBD1, 7 bases. V was pared by 0 bases and J by 5 bases, with 17 bases between. The CDR3 extends over 15 amino acids. Germline V gene lookup returns CDR1 DFQATT and CDR2 SNEGSKA (reference sequence).

In this sample, this clonotype turned up many times. This sequence joins TRBV29-1 and TRBJ2-3; 7 nucleotides match TRBD1. The CDR3 loop spans 13 amino acids. Germline trimming cut 8 bases from V and 2 bases from J; bases unmatched to any gene: 7. Per germline, CDR1 SQVTM and CDR2 ANQGSEA. CDR3 sequence reads: CSSTGVNTDTQYF. CDR3 coding DNA: TGCAGCTCCACAGGGGTGAACACAGATACGCAGTATTTT.

This clonotype was seen repeatedly, ten times or more. The J gene is TRBJ2-3, the V gene TRBV20-1; D not resolved. Germline values: CDR1 DFQATT, CDR2 SNEGSKA (reference sequence). V was cut by 3 bases and J by 0 bases, with 10 bases left in between. The CDR3 spans 14 residues. The DNA of the CDR3 is TGCAGTGCTAGGAGGCAGTCAAGCACAGATACGCAGTATTTT. It codes for CSARRQSSTDTQYF.

This clonotype was observed at least ten times. The chain employs TRBV4-3 and TRBJ1-5; 8 bases are shared with TRBD1. The CDR3 length is 14 residues. CDR1 and CDR2 (germline): LGHNA, YSLEER. V lost 2 bases to trimming and J lost 5 bases; unmatched junction nucleotides: 2. The DNA of the CDR3 is TGCGCCAGCAGCCAACTGACAGGGGATCAGCCCCAGCATTTT. Its translation is CASSQLTGDQPQHF.

This clonotype showed up many times. The V gene is TRBV10-1, the J gene TRBJ2-5; 14 nucleotides line up with TRBD2. Trimming took 2 bases from V and 4 from J; bases not matched to a gene: 0. Germline V gives CDR1 WNHNN, CDR2 SYGVQD (reference sequence). This CDR3 region has 15 residues. The CDR3 coding sequence is TGCGCCAGCAGTGAGGGGACTAGCGGGAGAGAGACCCAGTACTTC. Protein sequence: CASSEGTSGRETQYF.